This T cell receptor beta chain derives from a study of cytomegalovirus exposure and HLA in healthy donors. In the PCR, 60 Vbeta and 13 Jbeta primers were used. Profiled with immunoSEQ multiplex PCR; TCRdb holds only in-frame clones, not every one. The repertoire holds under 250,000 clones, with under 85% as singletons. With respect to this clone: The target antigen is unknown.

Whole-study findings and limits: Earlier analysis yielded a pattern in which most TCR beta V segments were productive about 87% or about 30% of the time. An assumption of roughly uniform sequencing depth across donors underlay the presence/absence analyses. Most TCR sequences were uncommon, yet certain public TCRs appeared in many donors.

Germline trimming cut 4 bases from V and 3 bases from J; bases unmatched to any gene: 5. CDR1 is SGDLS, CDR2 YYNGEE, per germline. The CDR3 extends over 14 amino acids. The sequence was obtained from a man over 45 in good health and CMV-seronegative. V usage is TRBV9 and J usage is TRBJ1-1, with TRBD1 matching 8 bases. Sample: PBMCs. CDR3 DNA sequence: TGTGCCAGCAGCTCCAGGGGGCCGGACACTGAAGCTTTCTTT. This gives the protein CASSSRGPDTEAFF.